This T cell receptor (beta chain) was identified in a study of blood T cell repertoires in COVID-19. Study details: The origin of the acute and convalescent COVID-19 samples was the United States, Italy and Spain. Sources were T cells, B-cell-depleted T cells, or PBMCs; the material itself was cDNA or gDNA.

The authors' processing: From reference gene primer amplification, estimates of nucleated cell counts were derived. Some clones are missing from TCRdb's copy, which holds only in-frame ones; the method was immunoSEQ multiplex PCR. The V and J calls and the clone size are those of that table, but D and trimming were determined from the DNA. The sample has approximately 67,000 clones; 75% to 90% are singletons. V was pared by 4 bases and J by 5 bases, with 14 bases between. There are 15 residues in the CDR3. CDR1 is SNHLY and CDR2 is FYNNEI in the germline V gene. The sequence was collected from a man aged 45 to 65 with active COVID-19. This rearrangement joins TRBV2 to TRBJ2-2, with D perhaps matching TRBD2 (5 bases). Sequenced material: peripheral blood. CDR3 sequence (DNA): TGTGCCAGCAGTGGTATGGGGTCGGGAACCGGGGAGCTGTTTTTT. It codes for CASSGMGSGTGELFF.